The T cell receptor (beta chain) described here comes from a study of T cells in localized non-small cell lung cancer. A single count supports this clone. Its antigen is unidentified. The germline V gene encodes CDR1 SGHTA and CDR2 FQGNSA. The CDR3 contains 15 residues. V dropped 6 bases and J dropped 7 bases, with 19 bases sitting between them. The table came from immunoSEQ multiplex PCR; TCRdb's copy has only in-frame clones and leaves some out. The sample has approximately 43,000 clones; roughly 90% are singletons. Whole-study results and caveats: The study sequenced only one region of the tumor. As a result, intratumor heterogeneity could not be excluded and remains possible.

The chain employs TRBV7-2 and TRBJ2-1; tentatively, D is TRBD2 (6 bases). The source of this sequence is a female donor aged 60 or older with stage I squamous cell lung carcinoma. The sequencing used peripheral blood, collected before any cancer treatment. Written as DNA, the CDR3 is TGTGCCAGCAGTCCCCGGGGGATAGGTAAGAATGAGCAGTTCTTC. Encoded protein: CASSPRGIGKNEQFF. Full variable domain (remainder filled in from reference TRBV7-2 and TRBJ2-1): GAGVSQSPSNKVTEKGKDVELRCDPISGHTALYWYRQSLGQGLEFLIYFQGNSAPDKSGLPSDRFSAERTGGSVSTLTIQRTQQEDSAVYLCASSPRGIGKNEQFFGPGTRLTVL.